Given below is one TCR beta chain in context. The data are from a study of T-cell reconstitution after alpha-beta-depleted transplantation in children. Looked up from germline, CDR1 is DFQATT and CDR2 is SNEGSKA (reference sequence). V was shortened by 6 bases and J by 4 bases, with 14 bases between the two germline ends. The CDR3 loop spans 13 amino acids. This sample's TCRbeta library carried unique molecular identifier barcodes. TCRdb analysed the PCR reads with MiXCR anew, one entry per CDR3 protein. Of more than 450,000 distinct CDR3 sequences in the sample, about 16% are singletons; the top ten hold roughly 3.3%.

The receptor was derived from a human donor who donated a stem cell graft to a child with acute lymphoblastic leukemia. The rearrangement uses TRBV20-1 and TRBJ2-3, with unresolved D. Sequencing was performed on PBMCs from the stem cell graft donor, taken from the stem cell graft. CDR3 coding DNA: TGCAGTGCCCCGGGCCCCCCAGCAGATACGCAGTATTTT. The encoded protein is CSAPGPPADTQYF.